This T cell receptor (beta chain) was documented in a study of T cell changes during pregnancy in multiple sclerosis. This table comes from immunoSEQ multiplex PCR, and its TCRdb copy is limited to in-frame clones, with some not included. The sample includes approximately 100,000 clones, roughly 93% of them seen just once. At least ten counts were recorded for this clone. Trimming took off 5 bases at V and 9 bases at J, with 23 bases between the two ends. Germline V gene data show CDR1 as SGHAT and CDR2 as FQNNGV. The CDR3 runs to 17 residues. The starting material was peripheral blood, obtained in the first trimester of pregnancy. The clonotype was recovered from a female donor with multiple sclerosis, enrolled in a pregnancy study. This chain uses TRBV11-2 with TRBJ1-6; D is unresolved. CDR3 DNA: TGTGCCAGCAGCCCATACAGCCTCCGGATCAGAGCTTCACCCCTCCACTTT. It specifies CASSPYSLRIRASPLHF.